A selection of T cell receptor beta chains follows, all from one sample in a study of blood T cell repertoires in COVID-19. Repertoires were generated with immunoSEQ multiplex PCR, while TCRdb's copy carries only in-frame clones and drops some. Among roughly 230,000 clones listed, roughly four fifths were seen once. The sequencing input was peripheral blood. Receptors were obtained from a woman between 45 and 60 years old with acute or convalescent COVID-19. CDR3s include the opening cysteine and the closing phenylalanine or tryptophan. Fields, in order: D gene, V gene, J gene, clone size, CDR3 protein, CDR3 DNA. The D gene is left open where the match is weak. Rows give clone size only sometimes, using once, few, many, or a class for an expanded clone.

>TRBD2|TRBV4-1|TRBJ2-5|.
CASSQAVAGEETQYF
TGCGCCAGCAGCCAAGCCGTCGCGGGAGAAGAGACCCAGTACTTC
>.|TRBV7-2|TRBJ1-4|.
CASSFDLDRWNEKLFF
TGTGCCAGCAGCTTCGACCTCGACAGGTGGAATGAAAAACTGTTTTTT
>TRBD1|TRBV19|TRBJ1-3|.
CASSGTAILGGNTIYF
TGTGCCAGTTCCGGGACAGCCATCCTCGGCGGAAACACCATATATTTT
>.|TRBV12-5|TRBJ1-4|.
CASGLVPTGGSTNEKLFF
TGTGCTAGTGGTTTGGTGCCTACGGGGGGTTCAACTAATGAAAAACTGTTTTTT
>TRBD1|TRBV3-1/TRBV3-2|TRBJ2-2|.
CASSQSQGVMNTGELFF
TGTGCCAGCAGCCAAAGCCAGGGGGTGATGAACACCGGGGAGCTGTTTTTT
>TRBD1|TRBV2|TRBJ1-1|few
CASSPTGLTEAFF
TGTGCCAGCAGTCCGACAGGGTTGACTGAAGCTTTCTTT
>TRBD1|TRBV2|TRBJ2-7|.
CASSGQGWYEQYF
TGTGCCAGCAGTGGACAGGGATGGTACGAGCAGTACTTC
>.|TRBV7-2|TRBJ2-7|.
CASRRGGLGDEQYF
TGTGCCAGCCGGCGGGGCGGCCTAGGCGACGAGCAGTACTTC
>TRBD2|TRBV7-3|TRBJ2-3|.
CASSLSGADTQYF
TGTGCCAGCAGTTTGAGCGGGGCAGATACGCAGTATTTT
>.|TRBV2|TRBJ1-1|.
CASRFRGHDTEAFF
TGTGCCAGCCGTTTCCGAGGCCACGACACTGAAGCTTTCTTT
>.|TRBV21-1|TRBJ1-2|.
CASSKGDSWVYGYTF
TGTGCCAGCAGCAAAGGTGACAGTTGGGTCTATGGCTACACCTTC
>.|TRBV20-1|TRBJ1-5|.
CSATGNQPQHF
TGCAGTGCAACGGGTAATCAGCCCCAGCATTTT
>.|TRBV5-1|TRBJ2-3|.
CASTPGGGPSTDTQYF
TGCGCCAGCACCCCGGGGGGCGGACCTAGCACAGATACGCAGTATTTT
>TRBD1|TRBV5-1|TRBJ1-2|.
CASSLGGQGIYGYTF
TGCGCCAGCAGCTTGGGGGGACAGGGCATCTATGGCTACACCTTC
>.|TRBV10-3|TRBJ1-2|few
CAINSDANYGYTF
TGTGCCATTAACAGTGACGCTAACTATGGCTACACCTTC
>.|TRBV4-1|TRBJ2-2|few
CASSHVQMNTGELFF
TGCGCCAGCAGCCACGTGCAGATGAACACCGGGGAGCTGTTTTTT
>.|TRBV5-1|TRBJ1-6|.
CASTGDYNSPLHF
TGCGCCAGCACCGGGGACTATAATTCACCCCTCCACTTT
>TRBD2|TRBV27|TRBJ2-1|.
CASRPTAGENYNEQFF
TGTGCCAGCAGACCAACAGCGGGGGAGAACTACAATGAGCAGTTCTTC
>TRBD1|TRBV11-2|TRBJ1-3|.
CASTGTGGNTIYF
TGTGCCAGTACCGGGACAGGGGGAAACACCATATATTTT
>.|TRBV5-1|TRBJ1-1|.
CASSFDRNTEAFF
TGCGCCAGCAGCTTCGATAGGAACACTGAAGCTTTCTTT
>TRBD1|TRBV19|TRBJ1-5|.
CASSIGDSQNNQPQHF
TGTGCCAGTAGTATAGGGGACAGTCAGAACAATCAGCCCCAGCATTTT
>TRBD1|TRBV5-1|TRBJ1-3|.
CASSWTQGGSGNTIYF
TGCGCCAGCAGCTGGACACAGGGGGGCTCTGGAAACACCATATATTTT
>.|TRBV7-9|TRBJ1-1|.
CASSLTQINTEAFF
TGTGCCAGCAGCTTAACACAAATAAACACTGAAGCTTTCTTT
>TRBD2|TRBV5-6|TRBJ2-1|.
CASRPGTSGGHEQFF
TGTGCCAGCAGACCGGGGACTAGCGGGGGACATGAGCAGTTCTTC
>TRBD2|TRBV13|TRBJ2-1|.
CASSSMSGTSGRGYNEQFF
TGTGCCAGCAGCTCCATGTCCGGGACTAGCGGGAGGGGCTACAATGAGCAGTTCTTC
>.|TRBV10-3|TRBJ2-7|once
CAISDGADGQEQYF
TGTGCCATCAGTGATGGGGCGGATGGTCAAGAGCAGTACTTC
>.|TRBV21-1|TRBJ2-7|.
CASSKAVAGGPLTSYEQYF
TGTGCCAGCAGCAAAGCGGTAGCGGGAGGGCCTCTTACGTCCTACGAGCAGTACTTC
>TRBD1|TRBV18|TRBJ2-3|.
CASSPPTGVGTDTQYF
TGTGCCAGCTCACCACCGACAGGGGTGGGCACAGATACGCAGTATTTT
>.|TRBV9|TRBJ2-1|.
CASSVAPTSQEQFF
TGTGCCAGCAGCGTAGCGCCCACTAGCCAGGAGCAGTTCTTC
>.|TRBV3-1/TRBV3-2|TRBJ2-7|.
CASSAPSYEQYF
TGTGCCAGCAGCGCCCCTAGCTACGAGCAGTACTTC
>.|TRBV11-2|TRBJ1-2|.
CASSLDPDSLAGYTF
TGTGCCAGCAGCTTAGACCCGGACAGCCTGGCTGGCTACACCTTC
>.|TRBV28|TRBJ1-1|.
CASSLLYSVNTEAFF
TGTGCCAGCAGTTTATTATACAGTGTGAACACTGAAGCTTTCTTT
>TRBD1|TRBV20-1|TRBJ2-5|.
CSASTGAKTQYF
TGCAGTGCTAGTACAGGGGCGAAGACCCAGTACTTC
>TRBD1|TRBV19|TRBJ1-1|.
CASSPSGGGLWGTEAFF
TGTGCCAGTAGTCCGTCAGGGGGCGGTCTTTGGGGTACTGAAGCTTTCTTT
>TRBD2|TRBV7-9|TRBJ2-2|.
CASSSPLAGVTGELFF
TGTGCCAGCAGCTCACCGCTAGCGGGGGTAACCGGGGAGCTGTTTTTT
>.|TRBV24-1|TRBJ2-2|.
CATSDPGSNTGELFF
TGTGCCACCAGTGATCCCGGGTCTAACACCGGGGAGCTGTTTTTT
>TRBD1|TRBV19|TRBJ2-2|.
CASSIPGQGVGELFF
TGTGCCAGTAGTATTCCGGGACAGGGGGTCGGGGAGCTGTTTTTT
>.|TRBV7-2|TRBJ1-6|.
CASSLVGGGYNSPLHF
TGTGCCAGCAGCTTAGTGGGCGGGGGCTATAATTCACCCCTCCACTTT
>.|TRBV24-1|TRBJ1-1|.
CATSDGTKVIF
TGTGCCACCAGTGATGGGACTAAGGTAATCTTT
>.|TRBV7-9|TRBJ2-4|.
CASSLLVTGSPQYF
TGTGCCAGCAGCTTACTCGTAACCGGGTCCCCTCAGTACTTC
>.|TRBV19|TRBJ1-3|.
CASSIGRVSGNTIYF
TGTGCCAGTAGTATCGGGAGGGTCTCTGGAAACACCATATATTTT
>.|TRBV5-6|TRBJ1-5|.
CASSLQGNNQPQHF
TGTGCCAGCAGCCTCCAGGGTAACAATCAGCCCCAGCATTTT
>.|TRBV7-9|TRBJ2-5|.
CASSLEFGTQYF
TGTGCCAGCAGCTTAGAGTTCGGGACCCAGTACTTC
>.|TRBV29-1|TRBJ1-2|.
CSVDPRLSYGYTF
TGCAGCGTTGATCCACGTCTATCCTATGGCTACACCTTC
>TRBD1|TRBV4-3|TRBJ1-1|.
CASSQDIGGQGWTEAFF
TGCGCCAGCAGCCAAGATATAGGAGGACAGGGGTGGACTGAAGCTTTCTTT
>TRBD2|TRBV30|TRBJ2-3|.
CACNTLAGGITDTQYF
TGTGCCTGTAATACCCTAGCGGGAGGAATCACAGATACGCAGTATTTT
>.|TRBV21-1|TRBJ1-5|.
CASYSDRDVQPQHF
TGTGCCAGCTACTCGGACAGGGATGTTCAGCCCCAGCATTTT
>.|TRBV7-2|TRBJ2-2|.
CASSPRGAGELFF
TGTGCCAGCAGCCCTAGGGGTGCCGGGGAGCTGTTTTTT
>.|TRBV6-5|TRBJ2-3|.
CASRSGGDTDTQYF
TGTGCCAGCAGGTCTGGGGGCGACACAGATACGCAGTATTTT
>TRBD1|TRBV6-2/TRBV6-3|TRBJ1-5|.
CASSYGQGAGSNQPQHF
TGTGCCAGCAGTTACGGACAGGGGGCAGGTAGCAATCAGCCCCAGCATTTT
>.|TRBV11-2|TRBJ2-1|.
CASSLQRVNNEQFF
TGTGCCAGCAGCCTCCAACGGGTAAACAATGAGCAGTTCTTC
>TRBD1|TRBV14|TRBJ1-3|.
CASSVTGFTGNTIYF
TGTGCCAGCAGCGTGACAGGGTTCACTGGAAACACCATATATTTT
>.|TRBV30|TRBJ2-4|.
CAWSGSRPGIQYF
TGTGCCTGGAGTGGATCCCGCCCCGGCATTCAGTACTTC
>TRBD1|TRBV28|TRBJ1-4|.
CASSLPGQGALGLEKLFF
TGTGCCAGCAGTCTGCCGGGACAGGGGGCTTTGGGATTGGAAAAACTGTTTTTT
>.|TRBV28|TRBJ2-3|medium-sized
CASSLDSGADTQYF
TGTGCCAGCAGTTTAGACAGTGGGGCAGATACGCAGTATTTT
>TRBD1|TRBV4-1|TRBJ2-7|.
CASSQVLRDRGHEQYF
TGCGCCAGCAGCCAAGTCCTCCGGGACAGGGGCCACGAGCAGTACTTC
>.|TRBV5-8|TRBJ1-1|.
CASSLVYGLGTEAFF
TGTGCCAGCAGCTTGGTGTATGGGCTTGGGACTGAAGCTTTCTTT
>TRBD2|TRBV6-5|TRBJ2-1|.
CATTLAGGWEQFF
TGTGCCACCACTCTAGCGGGAGGATGGGAGCAGTTCTTC